The rows below give T cell receptor beta chains drawn from one sample of a study of cytomegalovirus exposure and HLA in healthy donors. The protocol was immunoSEQ multiplex PCR, while the TCRdb copy is restricted to in-frame clones and leaves out a portion. The sample holds tens of thousands of clones, around two thirds seen once. The sample taken for sequencing was PBMCs. The receptors shown here come from a woman in her forties or fifties in good health and CMV-seropositive. CDR3s include the opening cysteine and the closing phenylalanine or tryptophan. A D gene is named only where the DNA matches it firmly. Not all rows give a size; the values are once, few, many and, for expanded clones, a class.

V: TRBV19; D: TRBD1; J: TRBJ2-2; size: -; DNA: TGTGCCAGTAGTATAGAAGGGGGCCCGAACACCGGGGAGCTGTTTTTT; CDR3: CASSIEGGPNTGELFF
V: TRBV5-1; D: TRBD1; J: TRBJ2-1; size: few; DNA: TGCGCCAGCAGCTTGTCGGGACAGGGGTTCGATGAGCAGTTCTTC; CDR3: CASSLSGQGFDEQFF
V: TRBV27; D: -; J: TRBJ2-7; size: -; DNA: TGTGCCAGCACCCTAAGGTCGCCTGGGGCGATTTCGTCCTACGAGCAGTACTTC; CDR3: CASTLRSPGAISSYEQYF
V: TRBV6-1; D: TRBD2; J: TRBJ2-1; size: -; DNA: TGTGCCGTCCGCCCTAGCGGCTTTAACAATGAGCAGTTCTTC; CDR3: CAVRPSGFNNEQFF
V: TRBV18; D: TRBD2; J: TRBJ2-3; size: -; DNA: TGTGCCAGCTCACCAATCACTAGCGGGGGGGAAGGAGATACGCAGTATTTT; CDR3: CASSPITSGGEGDTQYF
V: TRBV6-5; D: TRBD1; J: TRBJ1-1; size: few; DNA: TGTGCCAGCAGTTACCTGGGACAGCCTCGAAGGGAAGCTTTCTTT; CDR3: CASSYLGQPRREAFF
V: TRBV6-5; D: -; J: TRBJ1-2; size: -; DNA: TGTGCCAGCAGCCACACCCCTTCTGGCTACACCTTC; CDR3: CASSHTPSGYTF
V: TRBV28; D: -; J: TRBJ2-7; size: -; DNA: TGTGCCAGCAGTTCCCCGGGGAACTACGAGCAGTACTTC; CDR3: CASSSPGNYEQYF
V: TRBV9; D: TRBD2; J: TRBJ2-5; size: few; DNA: TGTGCCAGCAGCGTAGCCTCGGGTAGGAGCGGGAGCGAGACCCAGTACTTC; CDR3: CASSVASGRSGSETQYF
V: TRBV7-2; D: TRBD2; J: TRBJ2-2; size: -; DNA: TGTGCCAGCGGAGACCGGGGGGTTTCAACCGGGGAGCTGTTTTTT; CDR3: CASGDRGVSTGELFF
V: TRBV4-3; D: TRBD2; J: TRBJ2-1; size: -; DNA: TGCGCCAGCAGCCAAGATGGACGACTAGCGGGAATCAATGAGCAGTTCTTC; CDR3: CASSQDGRLAGINEQFF
V: TRBV28; D: -; J: TRBJ1-1; size: -; DNA: TGTGCCAGCAGTTCTACAGGGAACACTGAAGCTTTCTTT; CDR3: CASSSTGNTEAFF
V: TRBV9; D: TRBD2; J: TRBJ2-2; size: -; DNA: TGTGCCAGCAGCGTAAGGCAGCGGGGGACCACCGGGGAGCTGTTTTTT; CDR3: CASSVRQRGTTGELFF
V: TRBV9; D: -; J: TRBJ1-4; size: -; DNA: TGTGCCAGCAGCGTCTCCTTGGGGGGGCAGGGAGAAGCACTGTTTTTT; CDR3: CASSVSLGGQGEALFF
V: TRBV18; D: -; J: TRBJ1-1; size: few; DNA: TGTGCCAGCTCACGCCTCAATGGGGCAGCCACCATGAACACTGAAGCTTTCTTT; CDR3: CASSRLNGAATMNTEAFF
V: TRBV4-1; D: -; J: TRBJ2-6; size: few; DNA: TGCGCCAGCAGCCTTCGGTTCTCTGGGGCCAACGTCCTGACTTTC; CDR3: CASSLRFSGANVLTF
V: TRBV29-1; D: TRBD1; J: TRBJ1-2; size: -; DNA: TGCAGCGTTGAAAAGAGGACAGGTGGAGATAACTATGGCTACACCTTC; CDR3: CSVEKRTGGDNYGYTF
V: TRBV28; D: TRBD1; J: TRBJ1-6; size: -; DNA: TGTGCCAGCAGAGAGCTACAGGGGGCCAATTCACCCCTCCACTTT; CDR3: CASRELQGANSPLHF
V: TRBV28; D: -; J: TRBJ2-5; size: -; DNA: TGTGCCAGCAGCCGGAACCCTAGGGAGACCCAGTACTTC; CDR3: CASSRNPRETQYF